These 29 T cell receptor beta chains originate from one sample sequenced in a study of blood T cell repertoires in COVID-19. The assay was immunoSEQ multiplex PCR, and TCRdb's table has in-frame clones only and misses some. The sample has some 170,000 clones, about three quarters seen once. Input material: peripheral blood. These receptors were collected from a woman between 50 and 59 years old with active or convalescent COVID-19.

The gene calls are TRBV7-2 and TRBJ1-6, with 8 positions matching TRBD1. From germline, CDR1 is SGHTA and CDR2 FQGNSA. V trimming: 1 base; J trimming: 10 bases; junction bases outside the gene matches: 9. The CDR3 is 16 amino acids. CDR3 region: CASSLGLRQGRSPLHF. In DNA, the CDR3 is TGTGCCAGCAGCTTAGGCTTAAGACAGGGGAGGTCACCCCTCCACTTT.

The chain is built from TRBV7-9 and TRBJ2-1; D may be TRBD2 (6 bases). Germline loops: CDR1 SEHNR, CDR2 FQNEAQ (reference sequence). V lost 1 base and J lost 0, with 10 bases in between. CDR3 length: 16 residues. The CDR3 region is CASSLVRGSSYNEQFF. The CDR3 DNA follows: TGTGCCAGCAGCTTAGTTCGGGGGAGCTCCTACAATGAGCAGTTCTTC. The full variable domain, its missing parts supplied by reference TRBV7-9 and TRBJ2-1, is DTGVSQNPRHKITKRGQNVTFRCDPISEHNRLYWYRQTLGQGPEFLTYFQNEAQLEKSRLLSDRFSAERPKGSFSTLEIQRTEQGDSAMYLCASSLVRGSSYNEQFFGPGTRLTVL.

The chain carries TRBV21-1 and TRBJ2-3; TRBD2 is the table's D call, not checked against the DNA. TRBV21-1 corresponds to a pseudogene. The CDR3 has 12 residues. CDR3: CAQAGNTDTQYF. As DNA, the CDR3 is TGTGCGCAGGCGGGTAACACAGATACGCAGTATTTT.

J is TRBJ2-7 and V is TRBV19, with a tentative D call TRBD1 (6 bases). The ends were cut back, 5 bases at V and 7 bases at J, with 15 bases in the middle. Germline lookup yields CDR1 LNHDA and CDR2 SQIVND (reference sequence). This CDR3 region has 13 residues. DNA for the CDR3: TGTGCCAGTAGTGCCTACCAGGGGTGGGAGCAGTACTTC. It is translated as CASSAYQGWEQYF. Supplemented by reference TRBV19 and TRBJ2-7, the full variable domain reads DGGITQSPKYLFRKEGQNVTLSCEQNLNHDAMYWYRQDPGQGLRLIYYSQIVNDFQKGDIAEGYSVSREKKESFPLTVTSAQKNPTAFYLCASSAYQGWEQYFGPGTRLTVT.

V gene TRBV30 combines with J gene TRBJ1-3; TRBD1 might be the D (5 bases). This CDR3 is 16 amino acids long. Germline values: CDR1 GTSNPN, CDR2 SVGIG (reference sequence). Trimming took off 0 bases at V and 0 bases at J, with 12 bases between the two ends. The DNA of the CDR3 is TGTGCCTGGAGTGTACAACGGGGGTCCTCTGGAAACACCATATATTTT. Translating it yields CAWSVQRGSSGNTIYF.

The V and J genes are TRBV19 and TRBJ2-2, with 9 nucleotides matching TRBD1. Germline CDR1 is LNHDA and CDR2 is SQIVND (reference sequence). This CDR3 is 16 amino acids long. Trimming took 1 base from V and 6 from J; bases not matched to a gene: 6. CDR3 in amino acids: CASSIGTGVVAGELFF. In nucleotides, the CDR3 is TGTGCCAGTAGTATAGGGACAGGGGTGGTTGCCGGGGAGCTGTTTTTT.

This chain links TRBV3-1 (or the pseudogene TRBV3-2) with TRBJ2-7; D gene uncertain. V lost 3 bases and J 0 bases, leaving 9 bases between the germline ends. The CDR3 spans 14 residues. From germline, CDR1 is LGHDT and CDR2 YNNKEL (reference sequence). The CDR3 spells CASSQTPSSYEQYF. CDR3 in DNA: TGTGCCAGCAGCCAGACACCGAGCTCCTACGAGCAGTACTTC.

V gene TRBV29-1 combines with J gene TRBJ1-2; 8 bases line up with TRBD1. The CDR3 consists of 12 residues. Per germline, CDR1 SQVTM and CDR2 ANQGSEA. Losses at the gene ends were 6 bases for V and 4 bases for J; bases not matched to a gene: 4. The DNA of the CDR3 is TGCAGCGTCCCACAGGGGGGCTATGGCTACACCTTC. The encoded protein is CSVPQGGYGYTF. The full variable domain, with the rest looked up from reference TRBV29-1 and TRBJ1-2, is SAVISQKPSRDICQRGTSLTIQCQVDSQVTMMFWYRQQPGQSLTLIATANQGSEATYESGFVIDKFPISRPNLTFSTLTVSNMSPEDSSIYLCSVPQGGYGYTFGSGTRLTVV.

V and J are TRBV5-1 and TRBJ2-3, with a weak D call TRBD1 (6 bases). Germline V gene sequence: CDR1 SGHRS, CDR2 YFSETQ. There are 14 residues in the CDR3. V was cut by 6 bases and J by 6 bases, with 17 bases left in between. CDR3 bases: TGCGCCAGCACCCGGGACACTTCGGGCGATACGCAGTATTTT. Translating gives CASTRDTSGDTQYF. Filled out from reference TRBV5-1 and TRBJ2-3, the complete variable domain reads KAGVTQTPRYLIKTRGQQVTLSCSPISGHRSVSWYQQTPGQGLQFLFEYFSETQRNKGNFPGRFSGRQFSNSRSEMNVSTLELGDSALYLCASTRDTSGDTQYFGPGTRLTVL.

V gene TRBV29-1 combines with J gene TRBJ1-1; TRBD1 agrees at 8 bases. The junction had 9 bases not matched to a gene; V was cut back by 7 bases and J by 5 bases. The CDR3 length is 13 residues. CDR1 is SQVTM, CDR2 ANQGSEA, per germline. CDR3 in DNA: TGCAGCGGGGGACAGGCCCGAGTGACTGAAGCTTTCTTT. Its translation is CSGGQARVTEAFF.

This clone was counted only a few times. The chain is built from TRBV7-2 and TRBJ2-5; tentatively, D is TRBD2 (6 bases). Germline CDR1 SGHTA, CDR2 FQGNSA. Trimming took off 5 bases at V and 2 bases at J, with 15 bases between the two ends. The CDR3 contains 15 residues. The CDR3 protein is CASSAGPRGQETQYF. Here the CDR3 DNA reads TGTGCCAGCAGCGCTGGACCCCGGGGGCAAGAGACCCAGTACTTC.

The chain employs TRBV6-6 and TRBJ2-7; no firm D call. Trimming cost V 2 bases and J 4 bases, with 9 bases left between them. The CDR3 consists of 13 residues. The germline CDR1 and CDR2 sequences are MNHNY and SVGAGI (reference sequence). Here the CDR3 DNA reads TGTGCCAGCAGTTACATGCAGGATTACGAGCAGTACTTC. Translating it yields CASSYMQDYEQYF.

The chain recombines TRBV2 with TRBJ1-4; D may be TRBD1 (6 bases). The CDR3 length is 12 residues. Trimming pared 6 bases from V and 7 bases from J, leaving 9 bases between. Per the germline V gene, CDR1 is SNHLY and CDR2 is FYNNEI. The CDR3 loop is CASSSGVEKLFF. CDR3 bases: TGTGCCAGCAGCTCAGGGGTTGAAAAACTGTTTTTT.

There are many counts of this clone. The rearrangement uses TRBV7-9 and TRBJ2-6; 9 positions agree with TRBD1. Trimming cost V 4 bases and J 2 bases; bases outside gene matches: 3. CDR1 SEHNR and CDR2 FQNEAQ come from the germline V gene (reference sequence). The CDR3 consists of 16 residues. CDR3 nucleotide sequence: TGTGCCAGCAGCTCCACAGGGGGCGCTGGGGCCAACGTCCTGACTTTC. It codes for CASSSTGGAGANVLTF.

This chain links TRBV28 with TRBJ2-7; maybe TRBD1 (6 bases). There are 15 residues in the CDR3. V gave up 5 bases and J gave up 2 bases, with 16 bases separating them. Germline V gene lookup returns CDR1 MDHEN and CDR2 SYDVKM. The CDR3 coding sequence is TGTGCCAGCAGTGACCCGACAGGCGCAGCCTACGAGCAGTACTTC. Translating gives CASSDPTGAAYEQYF.

This chain joins TRBV2 and TRBJ2-5, with 10 positions matching TRBD1. There are 14 residues in the CDR3. CDR1 is SNHLY and CDR2 is FYNNEI in the germline V gene. Trimming at V came to 4 bases and at J to 5 bases, leaving 4 bases not matched to a gene. The CDR3 here is CASSVDRGRETQYF. The CDR3 DNA reads as TGTGCCAGCAGTGTGGACAGGGGGAGGGAGACCCAGTACTTC.

CDR3 DNA: TGTGCCAACGACGTACAGGGGACGAACACCGGGGAGCTGTTTTTT. Protein sequence: CANDVQGTNTGELFF. The V and J genes are TRBV6-4 and TRBJ2-2, with 7 nucleotides matching TRBD1. The germline CDR1 and CDR2 sequences are MRHNA and SNTAGT. The CDR3 totals 15 residues. The ends lost 10 bases at V and 0 bases at J; junction bases unmatched: 8.

The chain links TRBV4-2 to TRBJ1-3, with D possibly TRBD1 on 5 matching bases. The V end was cut by 0 bases, the J end by 0 bases, with 12 bases between. The CDR3 runs 17 residues. CDR1 and CDR2 from the germline V gene are LGHNA and YNFKEQ. This CDR3 reads CASSQESGLGSGNTIYF. The CDR3 DNA reads TGTGCCAGCAGCCAAGAGTCAGGGCTGGGCTCTGGAAACACCATATATTTT.

The genes are TRBV12-5 and TRBJ2-1, with D unclear. The CDR3 length is 11 residues. Germline assignment: CDR1 LGHNT and CDR2 FRNRAP. V was shortened by 6 bases and J by 4 bases, with 4 bases between the two germline ends. This CDR3 reads CASGSYNEQFF. CDR3 DNA sequence: TGTGCTAGTGGCTCTTACAATGAGCAGTTCTTC.

V is TRBV7-2 and J is TRBJ1-2; D call uncertain. CDR1 SGHTA and CDR2 FQGNSA come from the germline V gene. V was trimmed by 5 bases and J by 8 bases, leaving 15 bases between them. This CDR3 is 13 amino acids long. CDR3 sequence (DNA): TGTGCCAGCAGCCCACGGGAGGGTTGGGGCTACACCTTC. This codes for CASSPREGWGYTF. Combining the CDR3 with reference TRBV7-2 and TRBJ1-2 gives the whole variable domain GAGVSQSPSNKVTEKGKDVELRCDPISGHTALYWYRQSLGQGLEFLIYFQGNSAPDKSGLPSDRFSAERTGGSVSTLTIQRTQQEDSAVYLCASSPREGWGYTFGSGTRLTVV.

CDR3 DNA: TGTGCCAGCAGCTTAAGACAGACCAATGAAAAACTGTTTTTT. Encoded protein: CASSLRQTNEKLFF. V and J are TRBV7-9 and TRBJ1-4, with D tentatively TRBD1 (5 bases). This CDR3 spans 14 amino acids. V lost 2 bases and J 5 bases, leaving 9 bases between the germline ends. Looked up from germline, CDR1 is SEHNR and CDR2 is FQNEAQ (reference sequence).

This clone came up a few times. V is TRBV24-1 and J is TRBJ1-5, with 9 bases aligning to TRBD1. Germline V gives CDR1 KGHDR, CDR2 SFDVKD. CDR3 size: 22 residues. V was pared by 4 bases and J by 0 bases, with 21 bases of the junction left unmatched. CDR3 bases: TGTGCCACCAGTGAATACCGGGACAGGGTCGTTTGGCGGGCATATAGCAATCAGCCCCAGCATTTT. As protein: CATSEYRDRVVWRAYSNQPQHF.

V is TRBV5-1 and J is TRBJ2-5; TRBD2 aligns across 11 bases. The CDR3 totals 16 residues. Germline values: CDR1 SGHRS, CDR2 YFSETQ. The junction had 3 bases not matched to a gene; V was cut back by 0 bases and J by 2 bases. The CDR3 loop is CASSLVVAGGQETQYF. The DNA for the CDR3 is TGCGCCAGCAGCTTGGTGGTAGCGGGGGGGCAAGAGACCCAGTACTTC.

The V call is TRBV3-1 (or the pseudogene TRBV3-2), the J call TRBJ2-4; 8 bases match TRBD2. Looked up from germline, CDR1 is LGHDT and CDR2 is YNNKEL (reference sequence). V lost 4 bases, J lost 3 bases, and 2 bases stayed unmatched. The CDR3 sequence is 14 residues long. The CDR3 DNA reads TGTGCCAGCAGCCGGAGCGGGGGCAAAAACATTCAGTACTTC. Its translation is CASSRSGGKNIQYF.

The chain carries TRBV7-9 and TRBJ1-1; 8 positions match TRBD1. Germline loops: CDR1 SEHNR, CDR2 FQNEAQ (reference sequence). CDR3 length equals 14 residues. Trimming at V came to 6 bases and at J to 0 bases, leaving 3 bases not matched to a gene. The CDR3 DNA reads as TGTGCCAGCAGTGCAGGGGGCCTGAACACTGAAGCTTTCTTT. Translation: CASSAGGLNTEAFF. Full variable domain (outside the CDR3, taken from reference TRBV7-9 and TRBJ1-1): DTGVSQNPRHKITKRGQNVTFRCDPISEHNRLYWYRQTLGQGPEFLTYFQNEAQLEKSRLLSDRFSAERPKGSFSTLEIQRTEQGDSAMYLCASSAGGLNTEAFFGQGTRLTVV.

This clone was counted between two and nine times. The gene calls are TRBV28 and TRBJ1-3; possibly TRBD1 for D (6 bases). Trimming removed 4 bases from V and 3 bases from J, with 10 bases in between. The CDR3 is made up of 14 amino acids. Germline loops: CDR1 MDHEN, CDR2 SYDVKM. CDR3: CASSYGTFGNTIYF. The CDR3 DNA sequence: TGTGCCAGCAGTTACGGGACATTTGGAAACACCATATATTTT. The whole variable domain, remainder taken from reference TRBV28 and TRBJ1-3, is DVKVTQSSRYLVKRTGEKVFLECVQDMDHENMFWYRQDPGLGLRLIYFSYDVKMKEKGDIPEGYSVSREKKERFSLILESASTNQTSMYLCASSYGTFGNTIYFGEGSWLTVV.

V and J are TRBV16 and TRBJ2-1, with D perhaps TRBD1 (6 bases). V was cut by 2 bases and J by 0 bases, with 8 bases left in between. The length of the CDR3 is 15 residues. CDR1 is KGHSY, CDR2 FQNENV, per germline. In DNA, the CDR3 is TGTGCCAGCAGCCAAAACAGGGTCTCCTACAATGAGCAGTTCTTC. Translation: CASSQNRVSYNEQFF.

This rearrangement joins TRBV6-6 to TRBJ1-2, with TRBD1 as a possible D gene (6 bases). The V gene lost 7 bases and the J gene lost 2 bases, with 11 bases spanning the gap. CDR1 is MNHNY and CDR2 is SVGAGI in the germline V gene (reference sequence). The CDR3 is 13 amino acids. The CDR3: CASTNDRNYGYTF. The CDR3 coding sequence is TGTGCCAGCACCAACGACAGGAACTATGGCTACACCTTC.

The gene calls are TRBV7-9 and TRBJ1-2; TRBD1 is a possible D gene (6 bases). Germline CDR1 is SEHNR and CDR2 is FQNEAQ (reference sequence). The V end was cut by 5 bases, the J end by 6 bases, with 13 bases between. The CDR3 runs 13 residues. In nucleotides, the CDR3 is TGTGCCAGCAGCCAGCAGGGGATAGATGGCTACACCTTC. As protein: CASSQQGIDGYTF.